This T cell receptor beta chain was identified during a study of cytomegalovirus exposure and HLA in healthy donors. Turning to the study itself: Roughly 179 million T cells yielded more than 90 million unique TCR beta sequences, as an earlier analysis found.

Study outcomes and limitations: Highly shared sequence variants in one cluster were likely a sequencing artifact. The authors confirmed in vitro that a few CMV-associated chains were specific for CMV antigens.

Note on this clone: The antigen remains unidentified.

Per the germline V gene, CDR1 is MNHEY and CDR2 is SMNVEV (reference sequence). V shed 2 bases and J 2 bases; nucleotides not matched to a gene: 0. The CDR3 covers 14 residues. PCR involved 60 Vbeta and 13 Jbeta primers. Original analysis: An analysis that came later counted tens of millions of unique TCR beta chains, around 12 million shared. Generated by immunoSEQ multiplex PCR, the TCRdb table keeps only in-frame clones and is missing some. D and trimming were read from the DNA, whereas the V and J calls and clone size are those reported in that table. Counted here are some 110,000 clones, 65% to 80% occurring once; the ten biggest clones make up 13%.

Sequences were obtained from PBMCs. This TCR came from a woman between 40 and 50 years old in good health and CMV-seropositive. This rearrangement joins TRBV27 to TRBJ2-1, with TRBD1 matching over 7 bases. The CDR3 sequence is CASSLRGPYNEQFF. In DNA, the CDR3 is TGTGCCAGCAGTTTAAGGGGGCCCTACAATGAGCAGTTCTTC.